The TCR beta chain under discussion was sequenced for a study of T-cell memory formation after mild COVID-19. This clonotype has ten or more counts. The V gene end was trimmed by 8 bases and the J gene end by 4 bases; junction bases not matched to a gene: 8. This CDR3 has 14 residues. TCRdb fed the 5' RACE reads into MiXCR, producing one record per CDR3 protein. The sample includes more than 350,000 distinct CDR3 sequences, about 16% of them seen just once. The chain links TRBV23-1 to TRBJ2-1; 7 positions match TRBD1. TRBV23-1 is noted as an ORF with a role that remains uncertain. Sequences were obtained from PBMCs or a T cell subset sorted from them (not recorded which). The TCR was taken from a man younger than 30 who had mild COVID-19 (a few samples of this study predate the infection). Cell type and time point are not known. CDR3 nucleotides: TGCGCCAGCCCCGGGACAGCTTTATACAATGAGCAGTTCTTC. It yields the protein CASPGTALYNEQFF.